This T cell receptor (beta chain) was found in a study of blood T cells in healthy people across ages. Overall study: The template switching approach captured approximately one barcoded beta molecule for every two T cells. Study results and caveats: Strong correlation linked observed beta diversity and percent naive T cells. Possibly confounding the expanded clonotype changes was the fact that donor CMV status was unknown.

Each sample yielded at least 6 million isolated PBMCs. With respect to this clonotype: As yet, its antigen is unknown.

Primed by a sample-barcoded 5' primer and a J-beta primer mix, a second PCR proceeded for roughly 6 to 12 cycles. One entry per CDR3 protein results from TCRdb running MiXCR on the 5' RACE reads. In the table there are just over 800,000 distinct CDR3 sequences, 60% to 80% of which are singletons. Trimming took off 4 bases at V and 7 bases at J, with 19 bases between the two ends. The V gene's germline CDR1 is MNHEY and CDR2 SMNVEV (reference sequence). This CDR3 comprises 16 residues. V and J are TRBV27 and TRBJ1-4; the D is unclear. The clonotype originates from a man aged 25-45 years in good health. The sequencing input was blood. CDR3 bases: TGTGCCAGCAGTTCCTGGCTTGGGCCGAGGGCTGAAAAACTGTTTTTT. Residues: CASSSWLGPRAEKLFF.